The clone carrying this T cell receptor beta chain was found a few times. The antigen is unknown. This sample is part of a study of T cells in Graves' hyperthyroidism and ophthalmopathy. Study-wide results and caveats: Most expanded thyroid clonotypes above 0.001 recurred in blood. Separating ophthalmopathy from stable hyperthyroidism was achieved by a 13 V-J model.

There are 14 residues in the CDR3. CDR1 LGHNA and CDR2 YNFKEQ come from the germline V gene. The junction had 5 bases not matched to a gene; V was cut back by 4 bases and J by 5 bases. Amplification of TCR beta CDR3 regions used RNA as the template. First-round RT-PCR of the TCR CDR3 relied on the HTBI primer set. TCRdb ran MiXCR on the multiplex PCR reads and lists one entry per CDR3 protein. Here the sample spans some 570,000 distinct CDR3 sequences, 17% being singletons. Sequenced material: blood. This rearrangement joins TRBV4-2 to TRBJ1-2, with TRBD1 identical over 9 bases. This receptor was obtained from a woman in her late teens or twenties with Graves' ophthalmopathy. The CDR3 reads CASSRTGVEYGYTF. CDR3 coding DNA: TGTGCCAGCAGCCGGACAGGGGTTGAATATGGCTACACCTTC.